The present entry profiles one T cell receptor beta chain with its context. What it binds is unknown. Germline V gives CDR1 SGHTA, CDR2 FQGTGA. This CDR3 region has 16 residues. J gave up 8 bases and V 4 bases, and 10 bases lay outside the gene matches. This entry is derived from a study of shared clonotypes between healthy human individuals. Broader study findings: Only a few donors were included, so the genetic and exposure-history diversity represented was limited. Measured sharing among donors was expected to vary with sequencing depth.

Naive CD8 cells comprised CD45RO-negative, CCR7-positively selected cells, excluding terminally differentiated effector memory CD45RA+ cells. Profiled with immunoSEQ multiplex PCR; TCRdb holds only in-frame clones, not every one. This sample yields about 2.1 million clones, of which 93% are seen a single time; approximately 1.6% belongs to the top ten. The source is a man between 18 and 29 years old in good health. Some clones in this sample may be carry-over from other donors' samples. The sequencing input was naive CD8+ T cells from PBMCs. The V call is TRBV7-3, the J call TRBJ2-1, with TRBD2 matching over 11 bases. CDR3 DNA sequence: TGTGCCAGCAGCTCCTTTAGCGGGAGGGCCAGTGATGAGCAGTTCTTC. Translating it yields CASSSFSGRASDEQFF.